The clone carrying this T cell receptor beta chain showed up just a few times. This record comes from a study of blood T cell repertoires in COVID-19. Produced via immunoSEQ multiplex PCR; TCRdb's table is partial and in-frame only. Of about 230,000 clones in the sample, 83% were seen once. Trimming stripped 6 bases from V and 5 bases from J, with 17 bases between. CDR1 is LNHDA and CDR2 is SQIVND in the germline V gene (reference sequence). This CDR3 has 15 residues. The source of this sequence is a woman aged 45-65 years with acute or convalescent COVID-19. The chain joins TRBV19 to TRBJ1-5, with D possibly TRBD1 on 5 matching bases. Sequenced material: peripheral blood. The CDR3 here is CASSTDGGSDQPQHF. For the CDR3, the DNA is TGTGCCAGTAGCACCGACGGGGGTTCAGATCAGCCCCAGCATTTT. The full variable domain, rest sourced from reference TRBV19 and TRBJ1-5, is DGGITQSPKYLFRKEGQNVTLSCEQNLNHDAMYWYRQDPGQGLRLIYYSQIVNDFQKGDIAEGYSVSREKKESFPLTVTSAQKNPTAFYLCASSTDGGSDQPQHFGDGTRLSIL.